The rows below give T cell receptor beta chains drawn from one sample of a study of cytomegalovirus exposure and HLA in healthy donors. Some clones are missing from TCRdb's copy, which holds only in-frame ones; the method was immunoSEQ multiplex PCR. The table shows roughly 140,000 clones, with 75% to 80% occurring only once. Sequenced material: PBMCs. The receptors come from a man in his late teens or twenties in good health and CMV-seronegative. The CDR3 runs from the conserved cysteine through the conserved F or W. D genes are given only for firm matches. A clone size is listed for some rows: how often the clone was seen (once, few, many), or a class if it is expanded.

j_gene,v_gene,abundance,d_gene,CDR3nt,CDR3aa
TRBJ1-2,TRBV27,once,.,TGTGCCAGCAGTCCCCTAGGGGGAGGGCGCGGTGGCTACACCTTC,CASSPLGGGRGGYTF
TRBJ1-1,TRBV10-1,.,.,TGCGCCAGCAGTGAGTATCAGGGGAGCACTGAAGCTTTCTTT,CASSEYQGSTEAFF
TRBJ1-6,TRBV9,.,.,TGTGCCAGCAGCGCCACTTCCGGCCCGCTCGGGGGTAATTCACCCCTCCACTTT,CASSATSGPLGGNSPLHF
TRBJ2-5,TRBV15,once,TRBD1,TGTGCCACCAGTTCCGGACAGGGGAGTTCGGAGACCCAGTACTTC,CATSSGQGSSETQYF
TRBJ2-1,TRBV10-2,.,TRBD2,TGCGCCAGCAGTGCCGGGACTAGCGGGAGGGCTGAGCAGTTCTTC,CASSAGTSGRAEQFF
TRBJ1-4,TRBV6-1,.,.,TGTGCCAGCAGTGAAGCGCCCGGACGGGGTAATGAAAAACTGTTTTTT,CASSEAPGRGNEKLFF
TRBJ2-5,TRBV7-3,.,TRBD2,TGTGCCAGCAGCTTAACGGGAAGCGGGAGGGCCCAAGAGACCCAGTACTTC,CASSLTGSGRAQETQYF
TRBJ1-5,TRBV2,.,TRBD1,TGTGCCAGCAGGTTACAGGGGGGACAGCCCCAGCATTTT,CASRLQGGQPQHF
TRBJ2-5,TRBV18,.,.,TGTGCCAGCTCACCCCAGGGGATTCAAGAGACCCAGTACTTC,CASSPQGIQETQYF
TRBJ1-2,TRBV2,.,.,TGTGCCAGCACTCCTACAGGGTGGAATGGCTACACCTTC,CASTPTGWNGYTF
TRBJ1-1,TRBV28,.,TRBD1,TGTGCCAGCAGTTTACTTGCCGGGACAGAGAACACTGAAGCTTTCTTT,CASSLLAGTENTEAFF
TRBJ1-2,TRBV30,.,.,TGTGCCTGGAGTGGTAGACAGGTCTTACCCCGCTACACCTTC,CAWSGRQVLPRYTF
TRBJ2-7,TRBV5-1,.,.,TGCGCCAGCAGCTTGGAGGCGGTCAGGGGTGTCTCCTACGAGCAGTACTTC,CASSLEAVRGVSYEQYF
TRBJ2-7,TRBV4-1,.,TRBD1,TGCGCCAGCAGCCAAGGGATATCGGGGACAGGGGGTTCCTACGAGCAGTACTTC,CASSQGISGTGGSYEQYF
TRBJ2-5,TRBV7-6,.,.,TGTGCCAGCAGCCCGCCAGGGCAAGAGACCCAGTACTTC,CASSPPGQETQYF
TRBJ2-1,TRBV6-4,.,TRBD2,TGTGCCAGCAGCGTAGCGGGGGGGACCTACAATGAGCAGTTCTTC,CASSVAGGTYNEQFF
TRBJ1-6,TRBV5-1,.,.,TGCGCCAGCAGCTGGGGATCGGGGGGGGCCAATTCACCCCTCCACTTT,CASSWGSGGANSPLHF
TRBJ2-4,TRBV19,.,.,TGTGCCAGTAGTATGTCGGGGAGACAGGCACCCAAAAACATTCAGTACTTC,CASSMSGRQAPKNIQYF
TRBJ1-2,TRBV7-9,.,.,TGTGCCAGCAGCTTAGGGACAGAGACACGTTATGGCTACACCTTC,CASSLGTETRYGYTF
TRBJ2-2,TRBV6-1,.,TRBD2,TGTGCCAGCAGTACTAGCGGGGGGGCGGCCGGGGAGCTGTTTTTT,CASSTSGGAAGELFF
TRBJ1-1,TRBV11-2,.,.,TGTGCCAGCAGCTCCAGGGCTTCAAGGTCAGAAGCTTTCTTT,CASSSRASRSEAFF
TRBJ1-2,TRBV28,.,TRBD1,TGTGCCAGCAAGATGGGCGGGACAGGACTAAACTTCTATGGCTACACCTTC,CASKMGGTGLNFYGYTF
TRBJ2-2,TRBV19,few,.,TGTGCCAGTAGCAAAACTCCCGGGAGCACGAACACCGGGGAGCTGTTTTTT,CASSKTPGSTNTGELFF
TRBJ2-7,TRBV5-4,.,TRBD2,TGTGCCAGCAGCGTACGGCTAGCGGGCTCCACCTACGAGCAGTACTTC,CASSVRLAGSTYEQYF
TRBJ2-3,TRBV4-2,few,TRBD2,TGTGCCAGCAGCCAAGTGGGTCGGGGGGAAAAGGCAGATACGCAGTATTTT,CASSQVGRGEKADTQYF
TRBJ1-2,TRBV5-5,few,TRBD1,TGTGCCAGCAGCTGGACAGGGGGCAACTATGGCTACACCTTC,CASSWTGGNYGYTF
TRBJ2-1,TRBV4-2,.,TRBD2,TGTGCCAGCAGCCAAGGAGCGGGAGGCGCCTACAATGAGCAGTTCTTC,CASSQGAGGAYNEQFF
TRBJ2-7,TRBV21-1,.,.,TGTGCCAGCAGCTTCCGGGACAGGGTATGGTACGAGCAGTACTTC,CASSFRDRVWYEQYF
TRBJ1-1,TRBV29-1,.,.,TGCAGCGCCCCGGTCCGGGGCACTGAAGCTTTCTTT,CSAPVRGTEAFF
TRBJ2-6,TRBV2,.,.,TGTGCCAGCAGTGAAGAGGGGACTGGGGCCAACGTCCTGACTTTC,CASSEEGTGANVLTF
TRBJ2-7,TRBV6-1,.,.,TGTGCCAGCAACCAGAAACAGGGAGCAATCTACGAGCAGTACTTC,CASNQKQGAIYEQYF
TRBJ2-7,TRBV11-2,.,.,TGTGCCAGCAGCTTAGGGTTGGACAGCCCCTACGAGCAGTACTTC,CASSLGLDSPYEQYF
TRBJ2-3,TRBV2,few,TRBD2,TGTGCCAGCAGGGCCGGGACTTGGGGGGGGGATACGCAGTATTTT,CASRAGTWGGDTQYF
TRBJ2-5,TRBV6-1,.,TRBD1,TGTGCCAGCAGCCCGAGGGGGCGCCAAGAGACCCAGTACTTC,CASSPRGRQETQYF
TRBJ1-4,TRBV7-9,.,.,TGTGCCAGCAGCACACGAGTCGGAGTTGGGGAAAAACTGTTTTTT,CASSTRVGVGEKLFF